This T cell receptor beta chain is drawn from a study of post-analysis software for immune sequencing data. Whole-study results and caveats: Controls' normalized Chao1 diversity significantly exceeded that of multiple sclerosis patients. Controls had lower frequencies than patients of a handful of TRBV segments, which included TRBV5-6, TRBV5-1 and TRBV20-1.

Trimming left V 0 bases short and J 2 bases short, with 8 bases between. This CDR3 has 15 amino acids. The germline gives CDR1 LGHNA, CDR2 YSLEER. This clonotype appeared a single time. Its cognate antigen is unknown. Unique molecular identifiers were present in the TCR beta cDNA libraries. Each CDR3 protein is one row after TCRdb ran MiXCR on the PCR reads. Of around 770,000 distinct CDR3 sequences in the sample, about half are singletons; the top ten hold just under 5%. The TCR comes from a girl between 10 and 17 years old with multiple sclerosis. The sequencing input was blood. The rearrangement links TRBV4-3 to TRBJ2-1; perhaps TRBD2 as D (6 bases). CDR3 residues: CASSQDGGAYNEQFF. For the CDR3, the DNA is TGCGCCAGCAGCCAAGATGGAGGGGCCTACAATGAGCAGTTCTTC.